These 20 T cell receptor beta chains came from one sample sequenced in a study of blood T cell repertoires in COVID-19. Data came from immunoSEQ multiplex PCR; TCRdb stores just in-frame clones and leaves some out. This sample has around 100,000 clones, with 87% found just once. Source material: peripheral blood. Receptors were obtained from a human donor in a cohort sampled during active COVID-19.

This CDR3 is CASSQTGVRGYTF. CDR3 DNA: TGTGCCAGCAGCCAAACAGGGGTGCGTGGCTACACCTTC. The rearrangement links TRBV3-1 (or the pseudogene TRBV3-2) to TRBJ1-2; TRBD1 matches 7 bases. V trimming: 2 bases; J trimming: 7 bases; junction bases outside the gene matches: 4. Germline loops: CDR1 LGHDT, CDR2 YNNKEL (reference sequence). This CDR3 region has 13 residues.

The chain joins TRBV27 to TRBJ2-5, with 8 bases fitting TRBD1. V was clipped by 6 bases and J by 1 base; unmatched bases: 19. Germline V gene data show CDR1 as MNHEY and CDR2 as SMNVEV (reference sequence). There are 19 residues in the CDR3. In DNA, the CDR3 is TGTGCCAGCAGCCGTAAACCTCGACAGGGGAATTTTGTCCAAGAGACCCAGTACTTC. Its translation is CASSRKPRQGNFVQETQYF.

This chain links TRBV15 with TRBJ2-3; a weak D match, TRBD1 (6 bases). Looked up from germline, CDR1 is LNHNV and CDR2 is YYDKDF (reference sequence). Trimming removed 0 bases at V and 4 bases at J, with 11 bases between. The CDR3 spans 15 residues. For the CDR3, the DNA is TGTGCCACCAGCAGAGAGGGACACCGCGCAGATACGCAGTATTTT. Protein: CATSREGHRADTQYF.

This clone was seen a single time. This chain uses TRBV27 with TRBJ1-1, with TRBD1 identical over 7 bases. Germline CDR1 and CDR2: MNHEY and SMNVEV (reference sequence). Trimming took 6 bases from V and 0 from J; bases not matched to a gene: 1. This CDR3 region has 13 residues. CDR3 residues: CASRGQLNTEAFF. The CDR3 DNA follows: TGTGCCAGCAGGGGACAGCTGAACACTGAAGCTTTCTTT.

The V gene is TRBV27, the J gene TRBJ2-1; TRBD1 might be the D (6 bases). This CDR3 is 14 amino acids long. Between the trimmed V and J ends, which lost 8 bases and 0 bases, there was a span of 11 bases. CDR1 is MNHEY, CDR2 SMNVEV, per germline (reference sequence). The CDR3 sequence is CASGRGGSYNEQFF. The DNA for the CDR3 is TGTGCCAGCGGCAGGGGTGGCTCCTACAATGAGCAGTTCTTC.

V is TRBV7-8 and J is TRBJ2-1; D perhaps matches TRBD2 (5 bases). Germline V gives CDR1 SGHVS, CDR2 FQNEAQ. The length of the CDR3 is 16 residues. Trimming cost V 5 bases and J 2 bases, with 16 bases left between them. DNA of the CDR3: TGTGCCAGCAGCCCGGGCGGGCACAGCGCCTACAATGAGCAGTTCTTC. Its protein product is CASSPGGHSAYNEQFF. The full variable domain, with the rest looked up from reference TRBV7-8 and TRBJ2-1, is GAGVSQSPRYKVAKRGQDVALRCDPISGHVSLFWYQQALGQGPEFLTYFQNEAQLDKSGLPSDRFFAERPEGSVSTLKIQRTQQEDSAVYLCASSPGGHSAYNEQFFGPGTRLTVL.

This rearrangement joins TRBV10-2 to TRBJ2-7; 7 nucleotides match TRBD1. The CDR3 is 15 amino acids. With 2 bases clipped from V and 2 bases from J, the junction kept 6 bases outside the gene matches. Germline V gene lookup returns CDR1 WSHSY and CDR2 SAAADI. CDR3 region: CASSEPGQHPYEQYF. In DNA, the CDR3 is TGCGCCAGCAGTGAGCCGGGACAGCACCCCTACGAGCAGTACTTC.

This chain connects TRBV9 to TRBJ1-4; perhaps TRBD1 as D (6 bases). V was clipped by 4 bases and J by 8 bases, with 12 bases between them. CDR1 is SGDLS and CDR2 is YYNGEE in the germline V gene. The CDR3 is 13 residues long. This CDR3 reads CASSRGDREKLFF. The CDR3 DNA follows: TGTGCCAGCAGCAGAGGAGACAGGGAAAAACTGTTTTTT.

The chain joins TRBV7-8 to TRBJ2-7, with no clear D. The CDR3 loop spans 17 amino acids. From germline, CDR1 is SGHVS and CDR2 FQNEAQ. V was trimmed by 0 bases and J by 3 bases, leaving 18 bases between them. Written as DNA, the CDR3 is TGTGCCAGCAGCTTAGCTGCCCTCGGTAGCAGAAACTACGAGCAGTACTTC. Its protein product is CASSLAALGSRNYEQYF.

On this clone itself: One end of the junction is discordant with germline, which a read error may explain. J is TRBJ2-1 and V is TRBV7-7; 13 bases map to TRBD2. Germline V gene data show CDR1 as SSHAT and CDR2 as FNYEAQ (reference sequence). The CDR3 loop spans 15 amino acids. The DNA of the CDR3 is TGTGCTAGCAGCTTGGGGACTAGCGGGATAAATGAGCAGTTCTTC. Protein product: CASSLGTSGINEQFF.

This sequence joins TRBV10-3 and TRBJ1-2; D is unclear. Germline lookup yields CDR1 ENHRY and CDR2 SYGVKD. The CDR3 is made up of 16 amino acids. Trimming left V 9 bases short and J 0 bases short, with 20 bases between. For the CDR3, the DNA is TGTGCCATTGGTCAGATCCCGGGATCACCTAACTATGGCTACACCTTC. Protein sequence: CAIGQIPGSPNYGYTF.

This clone is a singleton in its sample. The V gene is TRBV7-2, the J gene TRBJ2-7; no clear D. This CDR3 has 16 residues. V lost 1 base, J lost 5 bases, and 18 bases lay in between. Germline assignment: CDR1 SGHTA and CDR2 FQGNSA. The CDR3 bases are TGTGCCAGCAGCTTAGGGGCAAATGTGGGCCAGAACGAGCAGTACTTC. As protein: CASSLGANVGQNEQYF. The entire variable domain, with the rest obtained from reference TRBV7-2 and TRBJ2-7, is as follows: GAGVSQSPSNKVTEKGKDVELRCDPISGHTALYWYRQSLGQGLEFLIYFQGNSAPDKSGLPSDRFSAERTGGSVSTLTIQRTQQEDSAVYLCASSLGANVGQNEQYFGPGTRLTVT.

The V gene is TRBV3-1 (or the pseudogene TRBV3-2), the J gene TRBJ1-1; D unresolved. Trimming took off 7 bases at V and 1 base at J, with 13 bases between the two ends. There are 14 residues in the CDR3. Looked up from germline, CDR1 is LGHDT and CDR2 is YNNKEL (reference sequence). The CDR3 sequence is CASTVSRSNTEAFF. CDR3 DNA sequence: TGTGCCAGCACAGTTAGCCGCTCGAACACTGAAGCTTTCTTT.

The chain carries TRBV3-1 (or the pseudogene TRBV3-2) and TRBJ2-5; tentative D call: TRBD2 (5 bases). The closer fit of TRBJ2-7 to the DNA end suggests the J call may be wrong. Germline V lookup: CDR1 LGHDT, CDR2 YNNKEL (reference sequence). CDR3 length equals 15 residues. The CDR3 coding sequence is TGTGCCAGCAGCCAAGAGGGAGAACCAGTCTACGAGCAGTACTTC. Translating gives CASSQEGEPVYEQYF.

The genes are TRBV7-2 and TRBJ1-6, with a possible D match to TRBD1 (5 bases). Looked up from germline, CDR1 is SGHTA and CDR2 is FQGNSA. The CDR3 spans 16 residues. V lost 1 base and J 7 bases, leaving 14 bases between the germline ends. The CDR3 DNA is TGTGCCAGCAGCTTAGTCGGGGGTTCAGGGAATTCACCCCTCCACTTT. Translating gives CASSLVGGSGNSPLHF.

The V gene is TRBV6-5, the J gene TRBJ1-1; 9 positions match TRBD1. Germline assignment: CDR1 MNHEY and CDR2 SVGAGI. J was trimmed by 3 bases and V by 5 bases; bases with no gene match: 4. The length of the CDR3 is 14 residues. The CDR3 reads CASSKGQGYTEAFF. The CDR3 DNA reads as TGTGCCAGCAGTAAGGGACAGGGATACACTGAAGCTTTCTTT.

This clone was found a few times. The gene calls are TRBV11-2 and TRBJ1-1; 8 bases match TRBD1. The CDR3 consists of 14 residues. Trimming at V came to 5 bases and at J to 4 bases, leaving 6 bases not matched to a gene. Germline assignment: CDR1 SGHAT and CDR2 FQNNGV. The CDR3 coding sequence is TGTGCCAGCAGCCCCGGGACAGGACTCACTGAAGCTTTCTTT. Translation: CASSPGTGLTEAFF.

The gene calls are TRBV10-3 and TRBJ2-7; D might be TRBD1 (5 bases). This CDR3 spans 15 amino acids. Deletions cut 0 bases from V and 0 bases from J, with 9 bases between. Germline V lookup: CDR1 ENHRY, CDR2 SYGVKD. CDR3 DNA sequence: TGTGCCATCAGTGAGTCGACAGAAAACTCCTACGAGCAGTACTTC. Translating gives CAISESTENSYEQYF.

This chain's CDR3 is CASSSIVGDILFF. DNA for the CDR3: TGTGCCAGCAGCTCTATCGTGGGGGACATCCTGTTTTTT. The gene calls are TRBV7-9 and TRBJ1-4, with a tentative D call TRBD1 (6 bases). CDR1 SEHNR and CDR2 FQNEAQ come from the germline V gene (reference sequence). V dropped 4 bases and J dropped 14 bases, with 17 bases sitting between them. This CDR3 is 13 amino acids long.

V usage is TRBV5-1 and J usage is TRBJ1-2, with 10 bases matching TRBD1. The V and J ends lost 3 bases and 0 bases, in that order; junction bases with no gene match: 5. CDR1 and CDR2 from the germline V gene are SGHRS and YFSETQ. This CDR3 is built from 16 residues. CDR3 in DNA: TGCGCCAGCAGCTCCCGACAGGGGGCAGCTAACTATGGCTACACCTTC. It specifies CASSSRQGAANYGYTF.